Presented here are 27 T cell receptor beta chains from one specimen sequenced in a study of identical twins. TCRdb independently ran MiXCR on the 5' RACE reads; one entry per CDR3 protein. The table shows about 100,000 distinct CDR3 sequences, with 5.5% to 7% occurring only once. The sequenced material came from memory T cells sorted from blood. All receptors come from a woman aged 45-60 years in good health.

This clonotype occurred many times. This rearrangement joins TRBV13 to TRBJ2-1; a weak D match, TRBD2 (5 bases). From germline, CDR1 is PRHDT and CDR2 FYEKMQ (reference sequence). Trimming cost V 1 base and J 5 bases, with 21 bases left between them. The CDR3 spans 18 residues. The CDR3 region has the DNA TGTGCCAGCAGCTTAGCCGCGGGCTTGCAACATTTTGACAATGAGCAGTTCTTC. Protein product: CASSLAAGLQHFDNEQFF.

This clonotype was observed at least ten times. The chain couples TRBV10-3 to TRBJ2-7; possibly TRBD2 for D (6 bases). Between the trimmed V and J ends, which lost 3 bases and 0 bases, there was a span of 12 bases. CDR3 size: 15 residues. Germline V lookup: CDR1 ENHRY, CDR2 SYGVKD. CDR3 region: CAISDAGRGSYEQYV. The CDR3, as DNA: TGTGCCATCAGTGATGCCGGGAGAGGCTCCTACGAGCAGTACGTC.

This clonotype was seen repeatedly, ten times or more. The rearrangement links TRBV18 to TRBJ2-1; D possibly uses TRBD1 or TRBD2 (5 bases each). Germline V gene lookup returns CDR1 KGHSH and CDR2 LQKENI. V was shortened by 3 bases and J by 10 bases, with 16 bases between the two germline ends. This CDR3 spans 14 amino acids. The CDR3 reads CASSPWDETREQFF. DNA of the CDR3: TGTGCCAGCTCACCCTGGGACGAAACAAGGGAGCAGTTCTTC.

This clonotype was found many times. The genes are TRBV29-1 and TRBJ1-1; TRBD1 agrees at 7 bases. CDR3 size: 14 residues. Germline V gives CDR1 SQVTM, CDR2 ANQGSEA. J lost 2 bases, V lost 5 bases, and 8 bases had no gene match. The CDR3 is CSVQPGQRNTEAFF. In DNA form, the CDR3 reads TGCAGCGTTCAACCGGGACAGAGAAACACTGAAGCTTTCTTT.

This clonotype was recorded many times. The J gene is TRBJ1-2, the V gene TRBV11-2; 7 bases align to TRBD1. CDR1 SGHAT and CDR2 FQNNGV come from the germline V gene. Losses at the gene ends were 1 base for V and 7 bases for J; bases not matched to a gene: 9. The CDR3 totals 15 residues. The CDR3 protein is CASSLVRGGSSGYTF. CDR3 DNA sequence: TGTGCCAGCAGCTTAGTTCGAGGGGGCTCGAGTGGCTACACCTTC.

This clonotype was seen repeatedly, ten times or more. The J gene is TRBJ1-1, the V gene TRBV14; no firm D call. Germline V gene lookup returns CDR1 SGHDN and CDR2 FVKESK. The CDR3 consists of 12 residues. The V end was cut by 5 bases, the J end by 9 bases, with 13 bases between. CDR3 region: CASSSSGVKAFF. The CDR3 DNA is TGTGCCAGCAGCTCTTCCGGGGTTAAAGCTTTCTTT.

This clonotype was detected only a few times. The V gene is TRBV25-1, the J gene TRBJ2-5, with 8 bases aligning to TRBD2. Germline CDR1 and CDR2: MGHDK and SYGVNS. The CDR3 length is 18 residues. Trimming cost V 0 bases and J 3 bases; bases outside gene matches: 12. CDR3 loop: CASSEYKGSGTRKETQYF. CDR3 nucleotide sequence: TGTGCCAGCAGTGAATATAAAGGTTCCGGGACTAGGAAAGAGACCCAGTACTTC.

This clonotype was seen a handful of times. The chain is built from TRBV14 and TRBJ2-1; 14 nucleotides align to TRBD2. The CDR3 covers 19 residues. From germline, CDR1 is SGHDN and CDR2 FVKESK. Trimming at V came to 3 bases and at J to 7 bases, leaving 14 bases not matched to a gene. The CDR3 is CASSHFPGLAGARGNEQFF. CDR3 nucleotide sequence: TGTGCCAGCAGCCACTTCCCGGGACTAGCGGGAGCTCGAGGAAATGAGCAGTTCTTC. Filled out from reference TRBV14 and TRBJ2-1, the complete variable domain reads EAGVTQFPSHSVIEKGQTVTLRCDPISGHDNLYWYRRVMGKEIKFLLHFVKESKQDESGMPNNRFLAERTGGTYSTLKVQPAELEDSGVYFCASSHFPGLAGARGNEQFFGPGTRLTVL.

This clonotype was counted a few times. In DNA, the CDR3 is TGTGCCAGCAGCTTACCTGGGACAGGTCTCCAAAAACTGTTTTTT. Its translation is CASSLPGTGLQKLFF. The rearrangement joins TRBV7-9 to TRBJ1-4; TRBD1 aligns across 8 bases. Germline trimming cut 2 bases from V and 9 bases from J; bases unmatched to any gene: 8. CDR3 length: 15 amino acids. The germline V gene has CDR1 SEHNR and CDR2 FQNEAQ (reference sequence).

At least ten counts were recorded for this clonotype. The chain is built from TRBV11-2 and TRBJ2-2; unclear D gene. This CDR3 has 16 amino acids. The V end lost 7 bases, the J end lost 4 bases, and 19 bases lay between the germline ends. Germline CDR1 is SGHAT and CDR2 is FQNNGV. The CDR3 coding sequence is TGTGCCAGCAAATTGGGTTCGGAAGCCCTCACCGGGGAGCTGTTTTTT. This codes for CASKLGSEALTGELFF.

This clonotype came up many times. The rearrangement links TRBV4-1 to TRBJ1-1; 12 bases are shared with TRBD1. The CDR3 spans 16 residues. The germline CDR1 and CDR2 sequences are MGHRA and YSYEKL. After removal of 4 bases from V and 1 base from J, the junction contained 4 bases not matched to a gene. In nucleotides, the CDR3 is TGCGCCAGCAGCCCTGGGACAGGGGGCGCGAACACTGAAGCTTTCTTT. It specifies CASSPGTGGANTEAFF.

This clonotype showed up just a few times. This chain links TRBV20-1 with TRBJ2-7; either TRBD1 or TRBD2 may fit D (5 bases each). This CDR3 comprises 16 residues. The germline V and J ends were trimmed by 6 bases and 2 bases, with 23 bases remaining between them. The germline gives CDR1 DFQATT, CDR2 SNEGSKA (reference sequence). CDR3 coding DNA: TGCAGTGCGGGAATCTCGGGGCAAAAACCGACCTACGAGCAGTACTTC. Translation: CSAGISGQKPTYEQYF.

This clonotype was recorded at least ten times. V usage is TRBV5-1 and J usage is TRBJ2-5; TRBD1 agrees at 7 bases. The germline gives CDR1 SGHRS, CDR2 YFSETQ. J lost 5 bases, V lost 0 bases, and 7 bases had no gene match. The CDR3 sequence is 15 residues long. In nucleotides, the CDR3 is TGCGCCAGCAGCTTGGAGGGACAGCCTCTTGAGACCCAGTACTTC. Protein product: CASSLEGQPLETQYF.

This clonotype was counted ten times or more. CDR3 loop: CASSPGLAGAYEQYF. CDR3 bases: TGTGCCAGCAGCCCCGGACTAGCGGGGGCCTACGAGCAGTACTTC. The chain employs TRBV5-5 and TRBJ2-7, with 13 bases identical to TRBD2. This CDR3 comprises 15 residues. The germline V gene encodes CDR1 SGHKS and CDR2 YYEKEE (reference sequence). The V gene end was trimmed by 4 bases and the J gene end by 2 bases; junction bases not matched to a gene: 3.

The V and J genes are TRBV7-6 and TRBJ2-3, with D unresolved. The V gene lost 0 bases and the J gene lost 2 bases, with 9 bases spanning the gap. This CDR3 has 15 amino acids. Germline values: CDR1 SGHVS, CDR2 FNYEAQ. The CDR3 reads CASSLARPTTDTQYF. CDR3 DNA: TGTGCCAGCAGCTTAGCCCGCCCTACCACAGATACGCAGTATTTT.

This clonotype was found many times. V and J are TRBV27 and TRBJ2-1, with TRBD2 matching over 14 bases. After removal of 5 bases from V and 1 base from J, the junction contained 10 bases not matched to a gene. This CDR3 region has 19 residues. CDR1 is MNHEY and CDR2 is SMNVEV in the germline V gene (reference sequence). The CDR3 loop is CASSVSGTSGRLSYNEQFF. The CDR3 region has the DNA TGTGCCAGCAGTGTCTCCGGGACTAGCGGGAGATTATCCTACAATGAGCAGTTCTTC.

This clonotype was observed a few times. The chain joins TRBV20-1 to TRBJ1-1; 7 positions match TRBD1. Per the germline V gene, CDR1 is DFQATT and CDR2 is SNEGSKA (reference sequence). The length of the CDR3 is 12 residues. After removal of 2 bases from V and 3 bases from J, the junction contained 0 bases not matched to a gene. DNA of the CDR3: TGCAGTGCTAGACAGGGGGACACTGAAGCTTTCTTT. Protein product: CSARQGDTEAFF.

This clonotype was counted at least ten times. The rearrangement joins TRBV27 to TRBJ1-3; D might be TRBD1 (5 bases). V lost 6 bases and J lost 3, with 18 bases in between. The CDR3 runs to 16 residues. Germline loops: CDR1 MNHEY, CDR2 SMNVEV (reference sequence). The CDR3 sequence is CASSPRRGTDGNTIYF. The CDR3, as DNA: TGTGCCAGCAGCCCGAGGAGAGGGACGGATGGAAACACCATATATTTT.

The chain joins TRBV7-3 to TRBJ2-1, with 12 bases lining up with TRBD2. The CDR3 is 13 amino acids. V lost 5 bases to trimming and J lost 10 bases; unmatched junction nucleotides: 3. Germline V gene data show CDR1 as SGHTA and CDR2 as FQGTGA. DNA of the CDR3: TGTGCCAGCAGCCCAGGACTAGCGGGAGAGCAGTTCTTC. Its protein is CASSPGLAGEQFF.

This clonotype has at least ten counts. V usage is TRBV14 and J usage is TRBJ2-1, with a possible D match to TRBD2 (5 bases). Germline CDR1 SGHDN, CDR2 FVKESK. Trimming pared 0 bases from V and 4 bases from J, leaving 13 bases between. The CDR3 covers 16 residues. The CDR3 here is CASSQELSAGYNEQFF. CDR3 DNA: TGTGCCAGCAGCCAAGAATTATCGGCGGGTTACAATGAGCAGTTCTTC.

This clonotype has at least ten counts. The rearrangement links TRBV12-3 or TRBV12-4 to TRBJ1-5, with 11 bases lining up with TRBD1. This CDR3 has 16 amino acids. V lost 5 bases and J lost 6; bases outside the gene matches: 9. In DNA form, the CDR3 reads TGTGCCAGCAGTCCAAGGGACAGGGGGTTAGGTCAGCCCCAGCATTTT. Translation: CASSPRDRGLGQPQHF.

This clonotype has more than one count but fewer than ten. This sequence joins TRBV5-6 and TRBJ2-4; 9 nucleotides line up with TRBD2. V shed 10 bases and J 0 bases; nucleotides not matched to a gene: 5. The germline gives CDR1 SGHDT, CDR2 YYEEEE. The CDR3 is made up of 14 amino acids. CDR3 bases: TGTGCCCGCGGGGGGGGACTAGCCAAAAACATTCAGTACTTC. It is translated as CARGGGLAKNIQYF.

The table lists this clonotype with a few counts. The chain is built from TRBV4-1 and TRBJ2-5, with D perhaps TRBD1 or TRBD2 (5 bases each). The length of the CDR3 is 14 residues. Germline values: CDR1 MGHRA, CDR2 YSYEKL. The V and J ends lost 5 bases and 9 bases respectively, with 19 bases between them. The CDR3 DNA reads TGCGCCAGCAGCTTATCAGAGGGACCTCCTCCCCAGTACTTC. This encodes CASSLSEGPPPQYF.

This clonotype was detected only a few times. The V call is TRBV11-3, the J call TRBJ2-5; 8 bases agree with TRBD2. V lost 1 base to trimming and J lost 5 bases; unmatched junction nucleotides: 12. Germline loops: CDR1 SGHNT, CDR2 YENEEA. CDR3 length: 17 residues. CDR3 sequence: CASSLGGAGADTETQYF. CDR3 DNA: TGTGCCAGCAGCTTAGGTGGAGCGGGAGCCGACACGGAGACCCAGTACTTC.

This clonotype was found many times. The CDR3 sequence is CASSLGGPRQFF. The CDR3 nucleotides read TGCGCCAGCAGCCTGGGGGGACCTAGGCAGTTCTTC. The chain carries TRBV5-1 and TRBJ2-1; tentatively, D is TRBD2 (6 bases). CDR1 is SGHRS, CDR2 YFSETQ, per germline. This CDR3 region has 12 residues. V was clipped by 4 bases and J by 12 bases, with 14 bases between them.

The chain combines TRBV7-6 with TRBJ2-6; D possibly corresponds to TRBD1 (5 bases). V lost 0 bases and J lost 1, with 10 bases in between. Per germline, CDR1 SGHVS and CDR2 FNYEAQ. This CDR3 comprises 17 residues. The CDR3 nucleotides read TGTGCCAGCAGCTTAGCGCCCAGGGCTTCTGGGGCCAACGTCCTGACTTTC. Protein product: CASSLAPRASGANVLTF.

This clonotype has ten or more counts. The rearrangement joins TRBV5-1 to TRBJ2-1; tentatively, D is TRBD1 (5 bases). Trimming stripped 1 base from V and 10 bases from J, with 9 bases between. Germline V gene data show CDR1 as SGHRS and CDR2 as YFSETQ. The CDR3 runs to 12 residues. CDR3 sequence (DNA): TGCGCCAGCAGCTTGATTGGGGCGGAGCAGTTCTTC. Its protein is CASSLIGAEQFF.